These 30 T cell receptor beta chains were sequenced from one sample in a study of molecular identifiers for immune sequencing clone quantification. TCRdb independently ran MiXCR on the PCR reads; one entry per CDR3 protein. The sample holds just under 650,000 distinct CDR3 sequences, 15% to 20% seen once. Source material: naive CD8+ T cells from blood, with Jurkat cell RNA spiked in. Subset here: FACS-sorted CD8+CD4-CCR7+CD45RA+ naive T cells. All receptors come from a human donor in good health. Some libraries in this study had Jurkat cell RNA spiked in.

On this clonotype: One end of the junction varies from germline; a read error may be responsible. The V gene is TRBV10-3, the J gene TRBJ2-7; 7 bases are shared with TRBD1. Germline loops: CDR1 ENHRY, CDR2 SYGVKD. This CDR3 contains 15 residues. This CDR3 reads CAISDVGQSSYGQYF. CDR3 sequence (DNA): TGTGCCATCAGTGATGTGGGACAGAGTTCGTACGGGCAGTACTTC.

The table lists this clonotype with many counts. The chain employs TRBV9 and TRBJ2-7, with no clear D. The V and J ends lost 4 bases and 9 bases respectively, with 26 bases between them. The CDR3 runs 16 residues. Germline V lookup: CDR1 SGDLS, CDR2 YYNGEE. CDR3 bases: TGTGCCAGCAGCCCTCGGACCCAGGCGCAGAGATCGGGGCAGTACTTC. It is translated as CASSPRTQAQRSGQYF.

The V call is TRBV7-9, the J call TRBJ1-1, with TRBD1 identical over 9 bases. This CDR3 has 14 residues. Germline CDR1 reads SEHNR; CDR2 reads FQNEAQ (reference sequence). Trimming cost V 3 bases and J 10 bases; bases outside gene matches: 9. CDR3 amino acids: CASSFLDRGFSAFF. The CDR3 coding sequence is TGTGCCAGCAGCTTTTTGGACAGGGGTTTTTCAGCTTTCTTT. Together with reference TRBV7-9 and TRBJ1-1, the CDR3 gives the full variable domain: DTGVSQNPRHKITKRGQNVTFRCDPISEHNRLYWYRQTLGQGPEFLTYFQNEAQLEKSRLLSDRFSAERPKGSFSTLEIQRTEQGDSAMYLCASSFLDRGFSAFFGQGTRLTVV.

Only a few counts were recorded for this clonotype. The chain couples TRBV19 to TRBJ2-7; D might be TRBD1 (5 bases). Trimming took 3 bases from V and 2 from J, leaving 11 bases between them. There are 14 residues in the CDR3. Germline CDR1 reads LNHDA; CDR2 reads SQIVND (reference sequence). CDR3 coding DNA: TGTGCCAGTAGTATTCGGACACGGGCCTACGAGCAGTACTTC. It is translated as CASSIRTRAYEQYF.

This clonotype was recorded a few times. The chain joins TRBV20-1 to TRBJ2-3; D unclear. From germline, CDR1 is DFQATT and CDR2 SNEGSKA (reference sequence). Trimming shortened V by 5 bases and J by 0 bases, and 15 bases separated the two germline ends. CDR3 length equals 15 residues. The DNA for the CDR3 is TGCAGTGCTCGGGCCGTTCTGACTAGCACAGATACGCAGTATTTT. Translation gives CSARAVLTSTDTQYF.

At least ten counts were recorded for this clonotype. This chain connects TRBV28 to TRBJ2-3; TRBD2 matches 11 bases. Trimming took 6 bases from V and 2 from J; bases not matched to a gene: 10. CDR3 length: 17 residues. Germline V gives CDR1 MDHEN, CDR2 SYDVKM. CDR3 protein: CASSLRPGLAATDTQYF. As DNA, the CDR3 is TGTGCCAGCAGCCTACGTCCGGGACTAGCGGCCACAGATACGCAGTATTTT. Based on the CDR3 plus reference TRBV28 and TRBJ2-3, the full variable domain is DVKVTQSSRYLVKRTGEKVFLECVQDMDHENMFWYRQDPGLGLRLIYFSYDVKMKEKGDIPEGYSVSREKKERFSLILESASTNQTSMYLCASSLRPGLAATDTQYFGPGTRLTVL.

In its sample, this clonotype was seen many times. The chain employs TRBV20-1 and TRBJ2-3, with D perhaps TRBD2 (6 bases). The CDR3 contains 19 residues. The V and J ends lost 0 bases and 4 bases respectively, with 26 bases between them. Germline V gene lookup returns CDR1 DFQATT and CDR2 SNEGSKA (reference sequence). The DNA of the CDR3 is TGCAGTGCTAGAGATATTCGTGAGTCGGCGGGACGGGGCCCAGATACGCAGTATTTT. Its protein is CSARDIRESAGRGPDTQYF.

This clonotype was seen repeatedly, ten times or more. This chain joins TRBV4-3 and TRBJ2-7, with 8 bases that match TRBD1. Germline CDR1 is LGHNA and CDR2 is YSLEER. V trimming: 2 bases; J trimming: 4 bases; junction bases outside the gene matches: 7. The CDR3 length is 15 residues. CDR3 loop: CASSQSGTGGYEQYF. DNA for the CDR3: TGCGCCAGCAGCCAATCCGGGACAGGAGGGTACGAGCAGTACTTC.

Points on this clonotype: A read error is possible here, since a much larger clone lies one base away. V and J are TRBV15 and TRBJ1-3; D gene uncertain. The germline V gene encodes CDR1 LNHNV and CDR2 YYDKDF (reference sequence). The CDR3 contains 14 residues. In DNA form, the CDR3 reads TGTGCCACCAGTAGCGGAAGCTCTGGAGACACCATATATTTT. Translating gives CATSSGSSGDTIYF.

This clonotype showed up many times. The chain combines TRBV7-2 with TRBJ1-2; D ambiguous. This CDR3 spans 14 amino acids. CDR1 is SGHTA, CDR2 FQGNSA, per germline. Trimming pared 1 base from V and 4 bases from J, leaving 10 bases between. The DNA of the CDR3 is TGTGCCAGCAGCTTAGTGGGCACACCCTATGGCTACACCTTC. This translates into CASSLVGTPYGYTF.

This clonotype was seen more than once but under ten times. The chain links TRBV5-6 to TRBJ2-7; TRBD1 aligns across 8 bases. This CDR3 contains 15 residues. The germline V gene has CDR1 SGHDT and CDR2 YYEEEE. V shed 4 bases, J shed 2 bases, and the junction held 8 bases outside the gene matches. CDR3 loop: CASSPRDRPTYEQYF. The CDR3, as DNA: TGTGCCAGCAGCCCCCGGGACAGGCCTACCTACGAGCAGTACTTC.

About this clonotype: Since a much larger clone is just one base distant, this may be a read error. The chain carries TRBV4-3 and TRBJ2-7, with 11 nucleotides matching TRBD1. J gave up 2 bases and V 3 bases, and 6 bases lay outside the gene matches. Germline CDR1 reads LGHNA; CDR2 reads YSLEER. This CDR3 comprises 16 residues. The CDR3 nucleotides read TGCGCCAGCAGCCAGGTTAGGACAGGGGGCCCCTACGAGCAGTACTTC. Translated: CASSQVRTGGPYEQYF.

Regarding this clonotype: The CDR3 does not close with the conserved phenylalanine or tryptophan, likely indicating a read error. The rearrangement links TRBV11-3 to TRBJ2-7; D remains unclear. The CDR3 sequence is 14 residues long. Germline V gives CDR1 SGHNT, CDR2 YENEEA. V dropped 4 bases and J dropped 6 bases, with 16 bases sitting between them. DNA for the CDR3: TGTGCCAGCAGCTCAGCCGAGTTGGGGTTCGAGCAGTACTCC. Encoded protein: CASSSAELGFEQYS.

This clonotype was observed many times. The V gene is TRBV12-3 or TRBV12-4, the J gene TRBJ2-3, with TRBD2 matching 8 bases. The length of the CDR3 is 19 residues. Trimming removed 3 bases from V and 0 bases from J; junction bases left unmatched: 14. The CDR3 sequence is CASSFPPSGGGSSTDTQYF. The CDR3, as DNA: TGTGCCAGCAGTTTTCCCCCCTCTGGCGGGGGGTCTAGCACAGATACGCAGTATTTT.

This clonotype was detected ten times or more. The chain couples TRBV7-9 to TRBJ2-3; 12 bases are shared with TRBD1. Germline lookup yields CDR1 SEHNR and CDR2 FQNEAQ (reference sequence). V shed 5 bases, J shed 1 base, and the junction held 16 bases outside the gene matches. The CDR3 contains 20 residues. This chain's CDR3 is CASSATPGQGAFRGTDTQYF. DNA of the CDR3: TGTGCCAGCAGCGCAACCCCGGGACAGGGGGCATTTCGGGGCACAGATACGCAGTATTTT.

This clonotype appeared many times. J is TRBJ2-7 and V is TRBV15; TRBD2 is a possible D gene (5 bases). The V gene lost 0 bases and the J gene lost 5 bases, with 8 bases spanning the gap. This CDR3 spans 13 amino acids. Looked up from germline, CDR1 is LNHNV and CDR2 is YYDKDF (reference sequence). CDR3 nucleotides: TGTGCCACCAGCAGAGATCGGGGTAACGAGCAGTACTTC. This translates into CATSRDRGNEQYF.

There are many counts of this clonotype. This chain joins TRBV6-5 and TRBJ1-2, with TRBD1 matching over 7 bases. CDR3 length equals 15 residues. Germline CDR1 is MNHEY and CDR2 is SVGAGI. Trimming took 2 bases from V and 4 from J; bases not matched to a gene: 7. The CDR3: CASSYGQGGTYGYTF. The CDR3 coding sequence is TGTGCCAGCAGTTACGGGCAGGGGGGTACCTATGGCTACACCTTC.

This chain links TRBV12-3 or TRBV12-4 with TRBJ2-3; 8 nucleotides align to TRBD2. With V trimmed by 5 bases and J by 4 bases, 11 bases remained unmatched. The CDR3 extends over 16 amino acids. This chain's CDR3 is CASSLRGSGIPDTQYF. In DNA form, the CDR3 reads TGTGCCAGCAGTCTCAGAGGTAGCGGGATCCCAGATACGCAGTATTTT.

This clonotype appeared many times. The chain links TRBV13 to TRBJ2-3; D remains ambiguous. Germline values: CDR1 PRHDT, CDR2 FYEKMQ (reference sequence). The CDR3 spans 15 residues. The V and J ends lost 5 bases and 6 bases respectively, with 18 bases between them. CDR3 region: CASSPPPPGGDTQYF. Written as DNA, the CDR3 is TGTGCCAGCAGCCCGCCTCCCCCTGGCGGTGATACGCAGTATTTT.

This clonotype was observed many times. This CDR3 reads CASSQGVNSNQPQHF. CDR3 coding DNA: TGCGCCAGCAGCCAAGGGGTCAATAGCAATCAGCCCCAGCATTTT. J is TRBJ1-5 and V is TRBV4-3, with no clear D. Germline CDR1 LGHNA, CDR2 YSLEER. This CDR3 contains 15 residues. The V gene lost 1 base and the J gene lost 0 bases, with 7 bases spanning the gap.

This clonotype has only one observation. It may be a read error: a sequence one base away is much more abundant. The V gene is TRBV12-3 or TRBV12-4, the J gene TRBJ2-7; D gene unclear. The CDR3 runs 13 residues. In DNA form, the CDR3 reads TGTGCCGGCAGTTTTGGTGCGGCCGGCGAGCAGTACTTC. Translating it yields CAGSFGAAGEQYF.

The sample holds many counts of this clonotype. The chain uses TRBV5-1 and TRBJ2-7, with 9 nucleotides matching TRBD1. CDR1 and CDR2 from the germline V gene are SGHRS and YFSETQ. This CDR3 is built from 14 residues. V lost 1 base to trimming and J lost 2 bases; unmatched junction nucleotides: 1. The CDR3 protein is CASSLTGGPYEQYF. CDR3 DNA: TGCGCCAGCAGCTTGACAGGGGGCCCCTACGAGCAGTACTTC. The full variable domain, with the rest looked up from reference TRBV5-1 and TRBJ2-7, is KAGVTQTPRYLIKTRGQQVTLSCSPISGHRSVSWYQQTPGQGLQFLFEYFSETQRNKGNFPGRFSGRQFSNSRSEMNVSTLELGDSALYLCASSLTGGPYEQYFGPGTRLTVT.

In its sample, this clonotype was seen many times. The V gene is TRBV7-9, the J gene TRBJ1-4; D uncertain. CDR3 size: 13 residues. Germline V gene lookup returns CDR1 SEHNR and CDR2 FQNEAQ (reference sequence). V was pared by 5 bases and J by 9 bases, with 13 bases between. CDR3 protein: CASSPTDGQKLFF. CDR3 nucleotide sequence: TGTGCCAGCAGCCCGACTGATGGGCAAAAACTGTTTTTT.

In this sample, this clonotype turned up many times. The chain combines TRBV7-6 with TRBJ2-2; possible D gene TRBD1, 5 bases. V dropped 0 bases and J dropped 0 bases, with 17 bases sitting between them. CDR3 size: 19 residues. CDR1 SGHVS and CDR2 FNYEAQ come from the germline V gene. This CDR3 reads CASSLAHFPRTTNTGELFF. The CDR3 DNA reads TGTGCCAGCAGCTTAGCGCATTTTCCTAGGACAACGAACACCGGGGAGCTGTTTTTT.

This clonotype appeared many times. The chain links TRBV5-4 to TRBJ2-7, with 8 bases lining up with TRBD2. Germline CDR1 SGHNT, CDR2 YYREEE (reference sequence). CDR3 length: 14 amino acids. Trimming at V came to 2 bases and at J to 5 bases, leaving 6 bases not matched to a gene. The CDR3 sequence is CASSFAGGGDEQYF. CDR3 nucleotides: TGTGCCAGCAGCTTCGCGGGGGGAGGCGACGAGCAGTACTTC. Full variable domain (missing parts from reference TRBV5-4 and TRBJ2-7): ETGVTQSPTHLIKTRGQQVTLRCSSQSGHNTVSWYQQALGQGPQFIFQYYREEENGRGNFPPRFSGLQFPNYSSELNVNALELDDSALYLCASSFAGGGDEQYFGPGTRLTVT.

This clonotype has only a few counts. V is TRBV18 and J is TRBJ2-1; D might be TRBD1 (6 bases). CDR1 KGHSH and CDR2 LQKENI come from the germline V gene. Deletions cut 3 bases from V and 3 bases from J, with 18 bases between. The CDR3 totals 17 residues. This CDR3 reads CASSPLPTGTVYNEQFF. In DNA form, the CDR3 reads TGTGCCAGCTCACCCCTACCAACAGGGACGGTCTACAATGAGCAGTTCTTC.

To note about this clonotype: Relative to the germline gene, one junction end is altered; a read error may explain this. The V gene is TRBV12-3 or TRBV12-4, the J gene TRBJ1-1; TRBD1 aligns across 8 bases. This CDR3 contains 18 residues. The CDR3 bases are TGTGCCAGCAGCATTTTCGCTAGGACAGGGTCAATGAACACTGAAGCTTCCTTT. Its protein product is CASSIFARTGSMNTEASF.

This clonotype was picked up many times. V usage is TRBV12-3 or TRBV12-4 and J usage is TRBJ1-6; D remains ambiguous. This CDR3 contains 16 residues. Trimming removed 3 bases from V and 0 bases from J, with 9 bases in between. CDR3 DNA: TGTGCCAGCAGTTTCCCGGGCAGCTCCTATAATTCACCCCTCCACTTT. Its translation is CASSFPGSSYNSPLHF.

The chain combines TRBV28 with TRBJ2-1, with 9 bases that match TRBD2. V shed 6 bases, J shed 6 bases, and the junction held 6 bases outside the gene matches. Germline loops: CDR1 MDHEN, CDR2 SYDVKM. This CDR3 is built from 14 residues. The CDR3 DNA is TGTGCCAGCAGGGTACTAGCGGGCCTCAATGAGCAGTTCTTC. Its translation: CASRVLAGLNEQFF.

In this sample, this clonotype turned up a few times. The CDR3 nucleotides are TGTGCCAGCAGCTTCAGGACTACCTACGAGCAGTACTTC. Translating it yields CASSFRTTYEQYF. The gene calls are TRBV5-6 and TRBJ2-7; a possible D gene is TRBD2 (6 bases). V was cut by 2 bases and J by 2 bases, with 8 bases left in between. Germline CDR1 and CDR2: SGHDT and YYEEEE. This CDR3 is built from 13 residues.